The rows below give T cell receptor beta chains drawn from one sample of a study of shared T cell receptors in the human thymus. Some clones are missing from TCRdb's copy, which holds only in-frame ones; the method was immunoSEQ multiplex PCR. This table has approximately 760,000 clones, over 75% appearing once. This same sample was also part of a study on human thymus T cells.

Sequences were obtained from thymocytes. These receptors all stem from a girl under two years old with a congenital heart defect. Both conserved end residues are part of each CDR3. The D gene is left open where the match is weak. A clone size is listed for some rows: how often the clone was seen (once, few, many), or a class if it is expanded.

J,size,V,D,DNA,CDR3
TRBJ1-6,.,TRBV28,TRBD1,TGTGCCAGCCTGAGGACAGGGATCGGTAATTCACCCCTCCACTTT,CASLRTGIGNSPLHF
TRBJ2-5,.,TRBV7-2,TRBD1,TGTGCCAGCAGCCACAGGGGTACAGGGGAGACCCAGTACTTC,CASSHRGTGETQYF
TRBJ2-7,.,TRBV5-1,.,TGCGCCAGCAGCTTGGACTTCGAGCTCTCCTACGAGCAGTACTTC,CASSLDFELSYEQYF
TRBJ1-2,once,TRBV4-3,.,TGCGCCAGCAGCTCACAGGAAACTAACTATGGCTACACCTTC,CASSSQETNYGYTF
TRBJ1-2,.,TRBV5-6,.,TGTGCCAGCAGCTTGCTGGGCCCAAACTATGGCTACACCTTC,CASSLLGPNYGYTF
TRBJ2-7,few,TRBV6-5,.,TGTGCCAGCAGCTTAGGGGCCTTGCGGATCTACGAGCAGTACTTC,CASSLGALRIYEQYF
TRBJ2-2,.,TRBV27,TRBD1,TGTGCCAGCAGTCTATACGGGACAGGGGTATCCGGGGAGCTGTTTTTT,CASSLYGTGVSGELFF
TRBJ2-7,.,TRBV2,.,TGTGCCAGCACGGCCGGTTTTGGGGCTGACTACGAGCAGTACTTC,CASTAGFGADYEQYF
TRBJ1-2,.,TRBV15,.,TGTGCCACCAGCAGACAGGCTTATGGCTACACCTTC,CATSRQAYGYTF
TRBJ1-1,.,TRBV5-5,.,TGTGCCAGCAGCTTGACCCAACAAGGGGGGAACACTGAAGCTTTCTTT,CASSLTQQGGNTEAFF
TRBJ2-1,.,TRBV25-1,.,TGTGCCAGCAGATCTACCCTCATCTACAATGAGCAGTTCTTC,CASRSTLIYNEQFF
TRBJ1-1,.,TRBV27,.,TGTGCCAGCAGCCGTACACTACAGGGAATTGCTGAAGCTTTCTTT,CASSRTLQGIAEAFF
TRBJ1-2,few,TRBV6-1,TRBD1,TGTGCCAGCAGTGATCGGCCCAGGGGGCATTATGGCTACACCTTC,CASSDRPRGHYGYTF
TRBJ2-1,.,TRBV7-8,.,TGTGCCAGCAGCTTAGACAGGGGGGGGAATGAGCAGTTCTTC,CASSLDRGGNEQFF
TRBJ1-2,.,TRBV19,.,TGTGCCAGTAGTCGAACAGGGAACTATGGCTACACCTTC,CASSRTGNYGYTF
TRBJ1-6,.,TRBV5-1,.,TGCGCCAGCAGCTTTAATGAAGGGGGGGGTGGGAATTCCCCCCTCCACTTT,CASSFNEGGGGNSPLHF
TRBJ1-2,.,TRBV10-3,.,TGTGCCATCAGACGCTCCCCCGACAGGTTAAGTAATTGGTACACCTTC,CAIRRSPDRLSNWYTF
TRBJ2-7,.,TRBV19,TRBD1,TGTGCCAGTAGTATAGCCCTGGCGGACAGGGCTTCCGAACCAGCCCTATTTTACGAGCAGTACTTC,CASSIALADRASEPALFYEQYF
TRBJ2-7,.,TRBV6-1,TRBD1,TGTGCCAGCAGTGAAATGATCGGGACAGGGGCCTACGAGCAGTACTTC,CASSEMIGTGAYEQYF
TRBJ1-5,.,TRBV5-6,TRBD1,TGTGCCAGCAGCCCAAAACCGGGACAGGGGATGTATAGCAATCAGCCCCAGCATTTT,CASSPKPGQGMYSNQPQHF
TRBJ2-5,.,TRBV7-2,TRBD2,TGTGCCAGCAGCTTGACTAGCGGGGGGCACGAAGAGACCCAGTACTTC,CASSLTSGGHEETQYF
TRBJ1-1,.,TRBV9,.,TGTGCCAGCAGCTCCAACAGGGACACTGAAGCTTTCTTT,CASSSNRDTEAFF
TRBJ1-2,.,TRBV10-2,.,TGCGCCAGCAGTACTATCGGGAACTATGGCTACACCTTC,CASSTIGNYGYTF
TRBJ1-5,.,TRBV19,.,TGTGCCAGTAGTATCCCAACCCCCGGTGTGGTCGGGAATCAGCCCCAGCATTTT,CASSIPTPGVVGNQPQHF
TRBJ1-1,.,TRBV5-4,TRBD1,TGTGCCAGCAGCCGTAAACAGGGGATGTTGGTAACTGAAGCTTTCTTT,CASSRKQGMLVTEAFF